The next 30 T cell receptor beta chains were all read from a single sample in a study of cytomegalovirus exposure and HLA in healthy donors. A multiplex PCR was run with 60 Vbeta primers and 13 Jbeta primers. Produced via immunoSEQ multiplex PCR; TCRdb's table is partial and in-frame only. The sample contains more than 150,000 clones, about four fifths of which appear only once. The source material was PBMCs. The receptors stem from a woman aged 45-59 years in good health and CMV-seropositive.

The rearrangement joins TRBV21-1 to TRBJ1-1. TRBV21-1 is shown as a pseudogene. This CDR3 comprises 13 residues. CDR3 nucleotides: TGTGCCAACGTCGAGGATATGAACACTGAAGCTTTCTTT. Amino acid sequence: CANVEDMNTEAFF.

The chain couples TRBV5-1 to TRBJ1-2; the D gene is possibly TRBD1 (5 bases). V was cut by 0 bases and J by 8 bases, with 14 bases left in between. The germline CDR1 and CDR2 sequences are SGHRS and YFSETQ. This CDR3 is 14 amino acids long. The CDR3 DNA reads TGCGCCAGCAGCTTGGGCGACAGTGGAAGGGGCTACACCTTC. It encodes CASSLGDSGRGYTF.

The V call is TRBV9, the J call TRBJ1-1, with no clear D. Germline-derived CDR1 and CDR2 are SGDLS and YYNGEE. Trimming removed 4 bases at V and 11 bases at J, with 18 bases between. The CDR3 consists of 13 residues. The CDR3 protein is CASSQLGSLGAFF. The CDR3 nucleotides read TGTGCCAGCAGCCAACTGGGGTCACTAGGGGCTTTCTTT. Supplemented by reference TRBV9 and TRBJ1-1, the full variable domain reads DSGVTQTPKHLITATGQRVTLRCSPRSGDLSVYWYQQSLDQGLQFLIQYYNGEERAKGNILERFSAQQFPDLHSELNLSSLELGDSALYFCASSQLGSLGAFFGQGTRLTVV.

The CDR3 reads CASSLDRHYEQYF. As DNA, the CDR3 is TGTGCCAGCAGCTTAGACAGACACTACGAGCAGTACTTC. The chain carries TRBV7-2 and TRBJ2-7; no clear D. Germline values: CDR1 SGHTA, CDR2 FQGNSA. Trimming shortened V by 1 base and J by 3 bases, and 7 bases separated the two germline ends. This CDR3 has 13 residues.

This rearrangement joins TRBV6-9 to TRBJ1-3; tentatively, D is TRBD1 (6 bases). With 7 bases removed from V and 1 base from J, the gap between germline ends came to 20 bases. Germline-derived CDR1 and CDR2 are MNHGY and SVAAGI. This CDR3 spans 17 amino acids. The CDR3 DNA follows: TGTGCCAGCACCGTCATCCGACAGGCTTTTTCTGGAAACACCATATATTTT. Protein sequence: CASTVIRQAFSGNTIYF.

The CDR3 DNA is TGTGCCAGCAGCTTAGAAGGCCCCACTAGCGGGGGCTACAATGAGCAGTTCTTC. This sequence encodes CASSLEGPTSGGYNEQFF. V and J are TRBV7-2 and TRBJ2-1, with TRBD2 matching over 11 bases. Per germline, CDR1 SGHTA and CDR2 FQGNSA. This CDR3 comprises 18 residues. Trimming took 1 base from V and 3 from J; bases not matched to a gene: 8.

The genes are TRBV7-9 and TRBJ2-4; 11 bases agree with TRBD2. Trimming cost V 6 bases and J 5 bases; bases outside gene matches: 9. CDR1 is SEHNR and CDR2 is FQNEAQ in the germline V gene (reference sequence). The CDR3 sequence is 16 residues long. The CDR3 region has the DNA TGTGCCAGCAGAAATATAGCGGGAGGGCGTGAAAACATTCAGTACTTC. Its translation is CASRNIAGGRENIQYF.

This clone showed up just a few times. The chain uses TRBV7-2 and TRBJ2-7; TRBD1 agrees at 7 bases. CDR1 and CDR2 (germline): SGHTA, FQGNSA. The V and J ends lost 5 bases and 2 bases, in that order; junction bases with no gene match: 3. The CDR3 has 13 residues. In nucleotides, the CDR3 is TGTGCCAGCAGCAGGGGACAGCCCTACGAGCAGTACTTC. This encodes CASSRGQPYEQYF.

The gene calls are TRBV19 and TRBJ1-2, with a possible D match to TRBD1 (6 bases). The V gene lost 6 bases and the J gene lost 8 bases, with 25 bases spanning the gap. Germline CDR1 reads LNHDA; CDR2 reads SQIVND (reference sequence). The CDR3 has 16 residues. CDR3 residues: CASRAYEDRTSLGYTF. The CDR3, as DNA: TGTGCCAGTAGAGCCTACGAAGACAGGACTTCCCTAGGCTACACCTTC.

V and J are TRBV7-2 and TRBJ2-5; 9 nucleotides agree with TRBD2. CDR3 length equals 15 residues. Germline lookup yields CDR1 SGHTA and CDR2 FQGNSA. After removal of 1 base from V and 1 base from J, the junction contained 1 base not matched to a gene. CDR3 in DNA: TGTGCCAGCAGCTTAGGACTAGCGGTCCAAGAGACCCAGTACTTC. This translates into CASSLGLAVQETQYF.

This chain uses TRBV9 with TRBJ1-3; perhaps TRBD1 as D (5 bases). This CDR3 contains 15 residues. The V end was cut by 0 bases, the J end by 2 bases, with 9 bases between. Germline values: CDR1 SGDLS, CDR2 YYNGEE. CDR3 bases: TGTGCCAGCAGCGTAGACGGGGGTCCTGGAAACACCATATATTTT. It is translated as CASSVDGGPGNTIYF.

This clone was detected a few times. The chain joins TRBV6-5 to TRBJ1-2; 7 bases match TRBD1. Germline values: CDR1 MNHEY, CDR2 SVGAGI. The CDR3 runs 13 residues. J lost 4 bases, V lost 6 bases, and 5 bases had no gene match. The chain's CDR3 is CASSRDSPYGYTF. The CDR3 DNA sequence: TGTGCCAGCAGCCGGGACAGTCCCTATGGCTACACCTTC.

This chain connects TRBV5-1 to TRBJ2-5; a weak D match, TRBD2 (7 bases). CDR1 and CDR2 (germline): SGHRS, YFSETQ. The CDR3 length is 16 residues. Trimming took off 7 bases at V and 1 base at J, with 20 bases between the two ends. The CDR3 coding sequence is TGCGCCAGCGGGAGGGGGGCTAGCGGAATCCAAGAGACCCAGTACTTC. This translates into CASGRGASGIQETQYF.

CDR3 amino acids: CASSVQGPNTGELFF. The CDR3 nucleotides are TGCGCCAGCAGCGTACAGGGCCCCAACACCGGGGAGCTGTTTTTT. The chain carries TRBV5-1 and TRBJ2-2; weak D call: TRBD1 (6 bases). V lost 4 bases to trimming and J lost 2 bases, with 12 bases between them. Germline CDR1 SGHRS, CDR2 YFSETQ. This CDR3 has 15 residues.

As DNA, the CDR3 is TGTGCCAGCAGCTTCCGGGACAGTAATGAAAAACTGTTTTTT. This encodes CASSFRDSNEKLFF. The chain links TRBV13 to TRBJ1-4; 7 nucleotides match TRBD1. Per the germline V gene, CDR1 is PRHDT and CDR2 is FYEKMQ (reference sequence). The CDR3 runs to 14 residues. Unmatched junction bases numbered 2, after V lost 3 bases and J lost 4 bases. The variable domain in full, with the rest retrieved from reference TRBV13 and TRBJ1-4, is AAGVIQSPRHLIKEKRETATLKCYPIPRHDTVYWYQQGPGQDPQFLISFYEKMQSDKGSIPDRFSAQQFSDYHSELNMSSLELGDSALYFCASSFRDSNEKLFFGSGTQLSVL.

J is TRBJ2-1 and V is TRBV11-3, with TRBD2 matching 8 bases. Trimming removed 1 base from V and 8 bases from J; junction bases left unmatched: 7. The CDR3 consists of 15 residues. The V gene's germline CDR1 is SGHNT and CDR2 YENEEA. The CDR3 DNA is TGTGCCAGCAGCTTAGGGGGACTAGAGGGTGATGAGCAGTTCTTC. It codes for CASSLGGLEGDEQFF.

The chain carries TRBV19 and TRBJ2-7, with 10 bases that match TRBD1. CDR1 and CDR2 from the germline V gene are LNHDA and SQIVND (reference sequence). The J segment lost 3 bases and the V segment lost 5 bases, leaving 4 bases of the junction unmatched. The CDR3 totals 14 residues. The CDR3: CASSAGTGDYEQYF. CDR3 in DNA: TGTGCCAGTAGTGCAGGGACAGGGGACTACGAGCAGTACTTC. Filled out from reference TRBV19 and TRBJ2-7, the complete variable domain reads DGGITQSPKYLFRKEGQNVTLSCEQNLNHDAMYWYRQDPGQGLRLIYYSQIVNDFQKGDIAEGYSVSREKKESFPLTVTSAQKNPTAFYLCASSAGTGDYEQYFGPGTRLTVT.

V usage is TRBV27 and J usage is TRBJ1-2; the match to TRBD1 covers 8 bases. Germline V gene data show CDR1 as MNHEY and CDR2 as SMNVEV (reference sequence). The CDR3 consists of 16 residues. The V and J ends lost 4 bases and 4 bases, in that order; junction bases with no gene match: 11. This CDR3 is CASSSRGQGSLYGYTF. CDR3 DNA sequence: TGTGCCAGCAGTTCCCGAGGACAGGGTAGTCTCTATGGCTACACCTTC.

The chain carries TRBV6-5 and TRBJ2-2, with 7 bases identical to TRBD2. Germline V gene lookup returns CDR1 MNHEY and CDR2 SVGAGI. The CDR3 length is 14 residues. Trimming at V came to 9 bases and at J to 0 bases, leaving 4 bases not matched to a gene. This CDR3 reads CASRGVANTGELFF. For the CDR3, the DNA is TGTGCCAGTCGGGGGGTAGCGAACACCGGGGAGCTGTTTTTT.

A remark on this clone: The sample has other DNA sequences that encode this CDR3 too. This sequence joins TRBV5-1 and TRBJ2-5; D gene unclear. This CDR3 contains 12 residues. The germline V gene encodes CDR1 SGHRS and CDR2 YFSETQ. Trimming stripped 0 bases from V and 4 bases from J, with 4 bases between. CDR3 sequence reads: CASSLAGETQYF. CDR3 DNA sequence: TGCGCCAGCAGCTTGGCCGGAGAGACCCAGTACTTC. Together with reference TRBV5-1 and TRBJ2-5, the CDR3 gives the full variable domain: KAGVTQTPRYLIKTRGQQVTLSCSPISGHRSVSWYQQTPGQGLQFLFEYFSETQRNKGNFPGRFSGRQFSNSRSEMNVSTLELGDSALYLCASSLAGETQYFGPGTRLLVL.

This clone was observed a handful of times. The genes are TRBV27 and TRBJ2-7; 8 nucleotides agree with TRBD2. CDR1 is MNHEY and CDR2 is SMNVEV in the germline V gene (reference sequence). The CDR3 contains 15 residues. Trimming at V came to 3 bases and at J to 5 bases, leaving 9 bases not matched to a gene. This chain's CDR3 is CASSFKRESSHEQYF. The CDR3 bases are TGTGCCAGCAGTTTCAAGCGGGAGTCCTCGCACGAGCAGTACTTC.

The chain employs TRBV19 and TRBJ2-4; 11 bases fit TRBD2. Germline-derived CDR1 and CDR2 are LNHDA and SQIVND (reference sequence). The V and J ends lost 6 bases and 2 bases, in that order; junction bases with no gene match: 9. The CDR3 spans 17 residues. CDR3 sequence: CASRHLTSGATKNIQYF. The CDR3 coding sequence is TGTGCCAGTAGACATCTGACTAGCGGGGCTACCAAAAACATTCAGTACTTC.

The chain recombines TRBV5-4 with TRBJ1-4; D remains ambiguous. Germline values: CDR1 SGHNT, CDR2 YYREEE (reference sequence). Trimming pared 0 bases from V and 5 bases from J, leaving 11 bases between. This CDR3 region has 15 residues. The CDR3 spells CASSLALAGNEKLFF. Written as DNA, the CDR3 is TGTGCCAGCAGCTTGGCTCTGGCGGGGAATGAAAAACTGTTTTTT.

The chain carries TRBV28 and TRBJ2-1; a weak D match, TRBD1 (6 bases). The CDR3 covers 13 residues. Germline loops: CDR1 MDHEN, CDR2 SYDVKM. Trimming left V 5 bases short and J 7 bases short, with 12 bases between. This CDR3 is CASSRGFGNEQFF. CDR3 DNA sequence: TGTGCCAGCAGTAGGGGGTTTGGGAATGAGCAGTTCTTC.

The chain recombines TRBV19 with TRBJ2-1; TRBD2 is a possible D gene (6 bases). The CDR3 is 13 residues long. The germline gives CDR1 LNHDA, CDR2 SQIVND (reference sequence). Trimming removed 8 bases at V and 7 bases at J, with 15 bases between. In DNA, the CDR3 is TGTGCCAGTCGGCCTAGCGTCGGGAATGAGCAGTTCTTC. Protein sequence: CASRPSVGNEQFF.

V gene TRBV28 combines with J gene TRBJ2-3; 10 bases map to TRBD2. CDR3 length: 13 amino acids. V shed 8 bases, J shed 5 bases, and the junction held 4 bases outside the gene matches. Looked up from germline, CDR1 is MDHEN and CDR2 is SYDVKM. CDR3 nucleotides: TGTGCCAGCCTACTAGCGGGAAAAGATACGCAGTATTTT. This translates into CASLLAGKDTQYF.

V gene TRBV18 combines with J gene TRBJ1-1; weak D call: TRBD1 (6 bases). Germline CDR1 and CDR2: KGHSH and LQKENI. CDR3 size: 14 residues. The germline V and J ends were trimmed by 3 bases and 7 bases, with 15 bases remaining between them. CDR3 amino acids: CASSPGYRDNEAFF. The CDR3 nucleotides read TGTGCCAGCTCACCTGGTTACAGGGATAATGAAGCTTTCTTT.

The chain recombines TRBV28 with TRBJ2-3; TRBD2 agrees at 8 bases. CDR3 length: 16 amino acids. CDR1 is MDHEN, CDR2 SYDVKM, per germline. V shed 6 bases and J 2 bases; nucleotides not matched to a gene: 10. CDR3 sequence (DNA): TGTGCCAGCAGCAAAGGCCGGGAGGGCCTCACAGATACGCAGTATTTT. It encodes CASSKGREGLTDTQYF.

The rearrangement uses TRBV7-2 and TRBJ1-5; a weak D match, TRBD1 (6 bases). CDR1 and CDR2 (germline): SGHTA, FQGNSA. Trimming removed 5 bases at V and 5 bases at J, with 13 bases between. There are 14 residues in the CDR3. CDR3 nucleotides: TGTGCCAGCAGCCGGAGACAGGCCGATCAGCCCCAGCATTTT. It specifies CASSRRQADQPQHF.

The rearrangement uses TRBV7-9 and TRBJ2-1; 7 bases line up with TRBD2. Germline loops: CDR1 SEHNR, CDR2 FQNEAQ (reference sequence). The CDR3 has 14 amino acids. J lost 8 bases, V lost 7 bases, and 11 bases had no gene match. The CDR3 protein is CASTSSGTKHEQFF. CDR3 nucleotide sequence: TGTGCCAGCACATCCTCGGGGACTAAACATGAGCAGTTCTTC.